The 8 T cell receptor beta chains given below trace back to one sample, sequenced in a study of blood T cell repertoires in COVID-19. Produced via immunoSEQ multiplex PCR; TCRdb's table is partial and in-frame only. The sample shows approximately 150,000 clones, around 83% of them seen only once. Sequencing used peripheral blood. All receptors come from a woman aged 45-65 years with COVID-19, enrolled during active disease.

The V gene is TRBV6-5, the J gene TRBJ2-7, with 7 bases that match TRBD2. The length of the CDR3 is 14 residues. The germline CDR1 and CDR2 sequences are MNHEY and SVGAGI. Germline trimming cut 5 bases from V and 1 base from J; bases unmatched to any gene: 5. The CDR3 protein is CASSTAGESYEQYF. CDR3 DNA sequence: TGTGCCAGCAGTACTGCGGGGGAATCCTACGAGCAGTACTTC.

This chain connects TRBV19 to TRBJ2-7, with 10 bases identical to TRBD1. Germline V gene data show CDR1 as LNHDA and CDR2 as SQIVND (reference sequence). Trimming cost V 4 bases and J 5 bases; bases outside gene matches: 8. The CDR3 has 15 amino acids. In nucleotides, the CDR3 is TGTGCCAGTAGTACGCGACAGGGGGCGCGGGACGAGCAGTACTTC. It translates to CASSTRQGARDEQYF.

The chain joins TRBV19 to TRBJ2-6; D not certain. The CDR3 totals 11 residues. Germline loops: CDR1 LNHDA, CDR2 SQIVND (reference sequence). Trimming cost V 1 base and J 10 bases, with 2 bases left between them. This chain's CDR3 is CASSIANVLTF. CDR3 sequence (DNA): TGTGCCAGTAGTATAGCTAACGTCCTGACTTTC.

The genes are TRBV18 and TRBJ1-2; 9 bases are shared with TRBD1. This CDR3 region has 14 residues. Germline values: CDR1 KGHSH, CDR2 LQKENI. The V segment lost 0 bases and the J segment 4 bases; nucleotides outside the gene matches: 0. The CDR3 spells CASSPPGQGYGYTF. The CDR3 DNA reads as TGTGCCAGCTCACCACCGGGACAGGGCTATGGCTACACCTTC.

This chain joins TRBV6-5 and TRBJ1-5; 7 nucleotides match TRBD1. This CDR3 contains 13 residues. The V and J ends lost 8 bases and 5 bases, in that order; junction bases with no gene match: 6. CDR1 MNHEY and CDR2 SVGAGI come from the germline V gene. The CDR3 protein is CASRRTGYQPQHF. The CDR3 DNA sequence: TGTGCCAGCCGACGGACAGGCTATCAGCCCCAGCATTTT.

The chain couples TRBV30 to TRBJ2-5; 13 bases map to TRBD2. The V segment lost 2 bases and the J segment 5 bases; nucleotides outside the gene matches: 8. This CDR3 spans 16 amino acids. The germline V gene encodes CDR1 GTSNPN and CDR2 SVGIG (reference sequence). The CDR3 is CAWSQLAGGARETQYF. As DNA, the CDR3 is TGTGCCTGGAGTCAACTAGCGGGGGGGGCGCGGGAGACCCAGTACTTC.

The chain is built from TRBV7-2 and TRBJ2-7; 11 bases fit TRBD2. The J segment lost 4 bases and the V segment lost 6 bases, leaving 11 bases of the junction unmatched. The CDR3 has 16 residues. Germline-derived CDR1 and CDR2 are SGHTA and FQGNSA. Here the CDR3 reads CASRQNSGLADYEQYF. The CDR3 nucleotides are TGTGCCAGCAGACAAAACTCGGGACTAGCGGATTACGAGCAGTACTTC.

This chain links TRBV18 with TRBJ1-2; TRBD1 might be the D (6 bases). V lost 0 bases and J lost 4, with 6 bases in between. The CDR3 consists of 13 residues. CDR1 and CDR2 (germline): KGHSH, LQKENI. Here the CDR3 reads CASSPPGAYGYTF. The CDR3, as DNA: TGTGCCAGCTCACCACCGGGGGCCTATGGCTACACCTTC.